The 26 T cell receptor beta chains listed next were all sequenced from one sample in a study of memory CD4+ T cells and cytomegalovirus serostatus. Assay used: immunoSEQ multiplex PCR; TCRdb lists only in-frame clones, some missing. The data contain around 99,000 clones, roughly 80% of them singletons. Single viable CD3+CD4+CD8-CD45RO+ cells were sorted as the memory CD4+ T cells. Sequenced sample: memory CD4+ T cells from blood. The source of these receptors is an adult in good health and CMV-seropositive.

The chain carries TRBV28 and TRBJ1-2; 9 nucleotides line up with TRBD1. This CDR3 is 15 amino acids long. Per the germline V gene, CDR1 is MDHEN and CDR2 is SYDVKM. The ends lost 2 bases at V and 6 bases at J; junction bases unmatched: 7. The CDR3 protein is CASSLPNTGGHGYTF. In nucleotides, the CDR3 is TGTGCCAGCAGTTTACCCAACACAGGGGGCCATGGCTACACCTTC.

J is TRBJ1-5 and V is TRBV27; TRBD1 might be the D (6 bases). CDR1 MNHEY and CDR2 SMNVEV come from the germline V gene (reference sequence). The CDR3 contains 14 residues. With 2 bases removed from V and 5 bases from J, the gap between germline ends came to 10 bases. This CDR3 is CASSLSTGYQPQHF. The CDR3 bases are TGTGCCAGCAGTTTAAGTACAGGGTATCAGCCCCAGCATTTT.

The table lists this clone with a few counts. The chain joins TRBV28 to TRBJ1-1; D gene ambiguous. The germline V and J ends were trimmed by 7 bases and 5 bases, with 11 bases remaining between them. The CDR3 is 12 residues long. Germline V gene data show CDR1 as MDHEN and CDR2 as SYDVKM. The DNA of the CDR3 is TGTGCCAGCACCAGCAGCAAAACTGAAGCTTTCTTT. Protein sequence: CASTSSKTEAFF.

CDR3 in DNA: TGTGCCTGGAGTGTACTATCCGGGACCATCACAGATACGCAGTATTTT. Protein sequence: CAWSVLSGTITDTQYF. The chain joins TRBV30 to TRBJ2-3, with D tentatively TRBD1 or TRBD2 (5 bases each). V was clipped by 0 bases and J by 2 bases, with 15 bases between them. The CDR3 length is 16 residues. Germline V gene data show CDR1 as GTSNPN and CDR2 as SVGIG (reference sequence).

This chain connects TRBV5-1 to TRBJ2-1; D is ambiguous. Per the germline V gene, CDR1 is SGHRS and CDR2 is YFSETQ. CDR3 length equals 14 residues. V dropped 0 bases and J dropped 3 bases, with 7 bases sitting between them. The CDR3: CASSLGDNYNEQFF. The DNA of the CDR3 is TGCGCCAGCAGCTTGGGTGACAACTACAATGAGCAGTTCTTC. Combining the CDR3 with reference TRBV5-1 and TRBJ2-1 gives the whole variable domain KAGVTQTPRYLIKTRGQQVTLSCSPISGHRSVSWYQQTPGQGLQFLFEYFSETQRNKGNFPGRFSGRQFSNSRSEMNVSTLELGDSALYLCASSLGDNYNEQFFGPGTRLTVL.

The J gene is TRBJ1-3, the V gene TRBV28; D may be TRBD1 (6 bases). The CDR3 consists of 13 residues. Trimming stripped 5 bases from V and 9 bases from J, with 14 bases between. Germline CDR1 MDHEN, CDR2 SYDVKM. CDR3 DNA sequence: TGTGCCAGCAGTCTCCCGCAGGGGACCACCATATATTTT. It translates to CASSLPQGTTIYF.

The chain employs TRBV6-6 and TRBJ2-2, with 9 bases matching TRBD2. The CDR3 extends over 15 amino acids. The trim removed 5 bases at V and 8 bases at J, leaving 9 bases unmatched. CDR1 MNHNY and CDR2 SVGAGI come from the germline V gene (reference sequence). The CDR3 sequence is CASSRDSGGGGELFF. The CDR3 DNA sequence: TGTGCCAGCAGTAGAGATAGCGGGGGAGGAGGGGAGCTGTTTTTT.

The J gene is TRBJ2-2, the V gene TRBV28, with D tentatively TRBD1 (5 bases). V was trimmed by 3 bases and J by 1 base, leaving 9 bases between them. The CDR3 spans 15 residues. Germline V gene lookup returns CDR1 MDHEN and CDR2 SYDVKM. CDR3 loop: CASSFLTGNTGELFF. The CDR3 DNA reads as TGTGCCAGCAGTTTCCTAACAGGGAACACCGGGGAGCTGTTTTTT.

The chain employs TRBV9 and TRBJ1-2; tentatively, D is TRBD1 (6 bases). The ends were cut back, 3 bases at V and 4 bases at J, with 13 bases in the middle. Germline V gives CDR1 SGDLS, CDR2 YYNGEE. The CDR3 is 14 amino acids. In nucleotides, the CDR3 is TGTGCCAGCAGCGCAGGGGTGGGGCCCTATGGCTACACCTTC. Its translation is CASSAGVGPYGYTF.

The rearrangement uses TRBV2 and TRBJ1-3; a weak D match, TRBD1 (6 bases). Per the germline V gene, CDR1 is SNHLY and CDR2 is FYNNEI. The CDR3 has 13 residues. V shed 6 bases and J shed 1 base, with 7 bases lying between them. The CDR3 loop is CASSRGSGNTIYF. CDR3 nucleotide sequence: TGTGCCAGCAGCAGGGGTTCTGGAAACACCATATATTTT.

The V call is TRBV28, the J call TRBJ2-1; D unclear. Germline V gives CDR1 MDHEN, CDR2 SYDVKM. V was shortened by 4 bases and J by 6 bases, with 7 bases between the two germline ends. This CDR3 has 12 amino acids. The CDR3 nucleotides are TGTGCCAGCAGTTACTTTGGCAATGAGCAGTTCTTC. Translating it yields CASSYFGNEQFF. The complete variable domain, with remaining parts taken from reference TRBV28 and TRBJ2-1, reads DVKVTQSSRYLVKRTGEKVFLECVQDMDHENMFWYRQDPGLGLRLIYFSYDVKMKEKGDIPEGYSVSREKKERFSLILESASTNQTSMYLCASSYFGNEQFFGPGTRLTVL.

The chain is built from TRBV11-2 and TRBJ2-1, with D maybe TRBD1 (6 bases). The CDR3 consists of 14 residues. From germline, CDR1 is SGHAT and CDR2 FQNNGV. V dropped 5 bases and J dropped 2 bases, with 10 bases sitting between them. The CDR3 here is CASSLRDTYNEQFF. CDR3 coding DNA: TGTGCCAGCAGCCTCCGGGACACCTACAATGAGCAGTTCTTC.

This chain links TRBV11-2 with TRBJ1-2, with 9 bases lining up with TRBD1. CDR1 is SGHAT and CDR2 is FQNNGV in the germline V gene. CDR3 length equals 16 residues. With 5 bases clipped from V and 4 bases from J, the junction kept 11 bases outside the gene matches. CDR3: CASSREGTGLVYGYTF. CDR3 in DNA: TGTGCCAGCAGCAGAGAGGGGACAGGGTTGGTCTATGGCTACACCTTC. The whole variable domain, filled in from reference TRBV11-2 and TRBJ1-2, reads EAGVAQSPRYKIIEKRQSVAFWCNPISGHATLYWYQQILGQGPKLLIQFQNNGVVDDSQLPKDRFSAERLKGVDSTLKIQPAKLEDSAVYLCASSREGTGLVYGYTFGSGTRLTVV.

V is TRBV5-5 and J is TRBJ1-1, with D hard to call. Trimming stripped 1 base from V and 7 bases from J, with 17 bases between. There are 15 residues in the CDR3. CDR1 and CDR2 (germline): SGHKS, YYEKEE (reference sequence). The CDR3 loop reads CASSLHIPGYDEAFF. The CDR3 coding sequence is TGTGCCAGCAGCTTGCATATTCCCGGGTATGATGAAGCTTTCTTT.

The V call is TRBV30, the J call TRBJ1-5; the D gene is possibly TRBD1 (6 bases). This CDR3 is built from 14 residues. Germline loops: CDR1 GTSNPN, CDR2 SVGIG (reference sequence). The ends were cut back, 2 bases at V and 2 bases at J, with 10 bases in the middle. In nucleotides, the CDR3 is TGTGCCTGGAGTCGGAAGGGGGGCAATCAGCCCCAGCATTTT. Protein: CAWSRKGGNQPQHF.

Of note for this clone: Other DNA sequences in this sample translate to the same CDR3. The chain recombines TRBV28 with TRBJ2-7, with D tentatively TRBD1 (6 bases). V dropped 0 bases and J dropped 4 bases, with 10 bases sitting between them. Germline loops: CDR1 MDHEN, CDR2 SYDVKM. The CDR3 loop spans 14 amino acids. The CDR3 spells CASSLWGAVYEQYF. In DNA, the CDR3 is TGTGCCAGCAGTTTATGGGGGGCGGTTTACGAGCAGTACTTC.

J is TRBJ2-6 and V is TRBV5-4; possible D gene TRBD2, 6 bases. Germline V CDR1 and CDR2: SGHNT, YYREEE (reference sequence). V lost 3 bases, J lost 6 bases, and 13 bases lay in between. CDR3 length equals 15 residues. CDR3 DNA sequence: TGTGCCAGCAGCTCCCCGGGAGTCGTGGCCAACGTCCTGACTTTC. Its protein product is CASSSPGVVANVLTF.

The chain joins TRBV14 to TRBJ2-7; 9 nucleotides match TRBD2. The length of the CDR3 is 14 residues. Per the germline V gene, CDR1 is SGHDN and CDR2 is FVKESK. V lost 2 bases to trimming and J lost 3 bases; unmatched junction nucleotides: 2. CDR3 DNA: TGTGCCAGCAGCCAACTAGCGGGAATCTACGAGCAGTACTTC. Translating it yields CASSQLAGIYEQYF. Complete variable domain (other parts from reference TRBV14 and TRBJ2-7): EAGVTQFPSHSVIEKGQTVTLRCDPISGHDNLYWYRRVMGKEIKFLLHFVKESKQDESGMPNNRFLAERTGGTYSTLKVQPAELEDSGVYFCASSQLAGIYEQYFGPGTRLTVT.

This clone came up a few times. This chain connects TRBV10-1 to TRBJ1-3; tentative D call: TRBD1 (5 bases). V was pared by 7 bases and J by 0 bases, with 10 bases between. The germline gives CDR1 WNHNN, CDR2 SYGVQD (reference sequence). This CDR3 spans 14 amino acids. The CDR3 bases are TGCGCCAGCATTACCGGGACCTCTGGAAACACCATATATTTT. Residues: CASITGTSGNTIYF.

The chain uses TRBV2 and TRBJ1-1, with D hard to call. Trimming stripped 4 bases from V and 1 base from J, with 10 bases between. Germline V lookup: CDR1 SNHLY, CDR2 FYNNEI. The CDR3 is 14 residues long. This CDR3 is CASSVWAGNTEAFF. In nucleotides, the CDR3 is TGTGCCAGCAGTGTGTGGGCAGGGAACACTGAAGCTTTCTTT.

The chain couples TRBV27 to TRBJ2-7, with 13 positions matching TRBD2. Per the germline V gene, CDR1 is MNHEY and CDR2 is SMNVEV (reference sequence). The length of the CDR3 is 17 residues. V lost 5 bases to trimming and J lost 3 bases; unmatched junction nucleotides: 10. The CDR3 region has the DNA TGTGCCAGCAGTGAAACGGGACTAGCGGGATCCGGCTACGAGCAGTACTTC. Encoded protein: CASSETGLAGSGYEQYF.

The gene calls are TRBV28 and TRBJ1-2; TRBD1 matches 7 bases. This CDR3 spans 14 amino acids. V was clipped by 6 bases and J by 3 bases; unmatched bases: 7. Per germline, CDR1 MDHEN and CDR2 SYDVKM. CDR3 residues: CASRSPGGDYGYTF. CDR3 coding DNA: TGTGCCAGCAGGTCCCCAGGGGGGGACTATGGCTACACCTTC.

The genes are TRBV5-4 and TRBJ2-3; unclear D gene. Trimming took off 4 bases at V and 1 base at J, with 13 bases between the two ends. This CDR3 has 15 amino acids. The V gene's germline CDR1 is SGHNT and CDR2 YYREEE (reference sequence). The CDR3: CASSGRSGGTDTQYF. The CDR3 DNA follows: TGTGCCAGCAGCGGCCGGAGTGGGGGCACAGATACGCAGTATTTT.

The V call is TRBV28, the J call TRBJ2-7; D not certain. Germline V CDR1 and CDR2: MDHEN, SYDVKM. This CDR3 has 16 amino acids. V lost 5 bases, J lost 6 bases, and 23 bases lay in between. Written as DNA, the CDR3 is TGTGCCAGCAGTCCATTGGGGATCGTACGAATGGGCGAGCAGTACTTC. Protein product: CASSPLGIVRMGEQYF.

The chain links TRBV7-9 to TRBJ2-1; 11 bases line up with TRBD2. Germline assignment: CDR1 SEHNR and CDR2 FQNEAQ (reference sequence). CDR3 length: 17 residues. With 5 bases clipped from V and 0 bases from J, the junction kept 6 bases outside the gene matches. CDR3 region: CASSRGLADRSYNEQFF. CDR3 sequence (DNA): TGTGCCAGCAGCCGGGGACTAGCGGACCGCTCCTACAATGAGCAGTTCTTC.

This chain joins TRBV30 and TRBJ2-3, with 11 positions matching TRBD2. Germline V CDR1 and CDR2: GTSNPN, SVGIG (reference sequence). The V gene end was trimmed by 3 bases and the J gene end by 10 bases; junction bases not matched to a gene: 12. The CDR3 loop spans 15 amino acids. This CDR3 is CAWRALAGGTRAQYF. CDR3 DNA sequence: TGTGCCTGGAGAGCCCTAGCGGGAGGTACTCGGGCGCAGTATTTT.